Each of the 7 T cell receptor beta chains below was sequenced from the same sample in a study of blood T cell repertoires in COVID-19. Data came from immunoSEQ multiplex PCR; TCRdb stores just in-frame clones and leaves some out. The sample holds about 330,000 clones, roughly 86% seen once. Sequencing input: peripheral blood. These receptors originate from a young man with COVID-19, enrolled during active disease.

The CDR3 DNA is TGTGCCAGCAGCACACACGGACTAGCTAACTATGGCTACACCTTC. Its translation: CASSTHGLANYGYTF. The chain carries TRBV7-2 and TRBJ1-2; unclear D gene. The V gene's germline CDR1 is SGHTA and CDR2 FQGNSA. V was trimmed by 5 bases and J by 0 bases, leaving 13 bases between them. The CDR3 totals 15 residues.

The CDR3 sequence is CASSQDSVYGYTF. For the CDR3, the DNA is TGTGCCAGCAGCCAAGATAGTGTGTATGGCTACACCTTC. The chain links TRBV14 to TRBJ1-2; D gene ambiguous. Germline V gene data show CDR1 as SGHDN and CDR2 as FVKESK. V lost 0 bases and J 5 bases, leaving 7 bases between the germline ends. This CDR3 is built from 13 residues.

The chain uses TRBV5-6 and TRBJ1-5; 7 bases align to TRBD1. The CDR3 is 16 residues long. J gave up 7 bases and V 1 base, and 11 bases lay outside the gene matches. Germline-derived CDR1 and CDR2 are SGHDT and YYEEEE. Written as DNA, the CDR3 is TGTGCCAGCAGCTTGTTCGGGCCTACAGGGGACCAGCCCCAGCATTTT. Encoded protein: CASSLFGPTGDQPQHF. Together with reference TRBV5-6 and TRBJ1-5, the CDR3 gives the full variable domain: DAGVTQSPTHLIKTRGQQVTLRCSPKSGHDTVSWYQQALGQGPQFIFQYYEEEERQRGNFPDRFSGHQFPNYSSELNVNALLLGDSALYLCASSLFGPTGDQPQHFGDGTRLSIL.

The chain recombines TRBV7-2 with TRBJ1-1, with D possibly being TRBD1 (6 bases). The CDR3 consists of 12 residues. The V and J ends lost 3 bases and 10 bases respectively, with 12 bases between them. Germline values: CDR1 SGHTA, CDR2 FQGNSA. CDR3: CASSLSQGAAFF. The DNA of the CDR3 is TGTGCCAGCAGCTTGTCACAGGGCGCAGCTTTCTTT. The full variable domain, rest sourced from reference TRBV7-2 and TRBJ1-1, is GAGVSQSPSNKVTEKGKDVELRCDPISGHTALYWYRQSLGQGLEFLIYFQGNSAPDKSGLPSDRFSAERTGGSVSTLTIQRTQQEDSAVYLCASSLSQGAAFFGQGTRLTVV.

This sequence joins TRBV6-5 and TRBJ2-1, with D uncertain. Germline CDR1 MNHEY, CDR2 SVGAGI. V was cut by 6 bases and J by 7 bases, with 13 bases left in between. The CDR3 spans 13 residues. The CDR3 is CASRSITVNEQFF. CDR3 bases: TGTGCCAGCAGATCGATAACAGTAAATGAGCAGTTCTTC.

This chain links TRBV6-6 with TRBJ2-7, with TRBD1 identical over 8 bases. This CDR3 has 15 amino acids. The trim removed 8 bases at V and 0 bases at J, leaving 9 bases unmatched. Germline V gives CDR1 MNHNY, CDR2 SVGAGI (reference sequence). The CDR3 DNA is TGTGCCAGCGCCAACCCAGGGGGCCACTCCTACGAGCAGTACTTC. Its translation is CASANPGGHSYEQYF.

J is TRBJ1-1 and V is TRBV15; 8 nucleotides align to TRBD1. V trimming: 0 bases; J trimming: 4 bases; junction bases outside the gene matches: 1. Germline V lookup: CDR1 LNHNV, CDR2 YYDKDF (reference sequence). There are 14 residues in the CDR3. The CDR3: CATSRDTGGTEAFF. The DNA for the CDR3 is TGTGCCACCAGCAGAGACACAGGGGGCACTGAAGCTTTCTTT.